This T cell receptor (beta chain) was obtained from a study of CD8+ T cells in alopecia areata. Study-level points and caveats: Patients shared TCRs less clearly than mice did, possibly for HLA-related reasons. Both scalp clonality and the expanded CD8+ clones among the top 100 showed a significant decrease with tofacitinib.

As the sequencing template, cDNA was produced by extracting RNA and reverse transcribing it. Some clones are missing from TCRdb's copy, which holds only in-frame ones; the method was immunoSEQ multiplex PCR. This sample has around 190,000 clones, with 64% found just once. Points on this clone: The antigen is unknown.

Sample treatment: oral pan-JAK inhibitor, 5-10 mg twice daily. Peripheral blood and lesional scalp punch biopsies came from alopecia areata patients. This CDR3 region has 15 residues. V lost 4 bases, J lost 6 bases, and 5 bases stayed unmatched. In germline, CDR1 is SGHDT, CDR2 YYEEEE. The chain uses TRBV5-6 and TRBJ2-1, with 12 positions matching TRBD2. This specimen was CD4+ T cells sorted from blood, taken at week 4, from a patient treated with tofacitinib. The source is a human donor with alopecia areata. The CDR3 bases are TGTGCCAGCAGCCCGAGGACTAGCGGGGCCAATGAGCAGTTCTTC. Translating gives CASSPRTSGANEQFF. Supplemented by reference TRBV5-6 and TRBJ2-1, the full variable domain reads DAGVTQSPTHLIKTRGQQVTLRCSPKSGHDTVSWYQQALGQGPQFIFQYYEEEERQRGNFPDRFSGHQFPNYSSELNVNALLLGDSALYLCASSPRTSGANEQFFGPGTRLTVL.